This T cell receptor beta chain comes out of a study of cytomegalovirus exposure and HLA in healthy donors. Study-level information: The 600 to 800 first-cohort repertoires shared a platform with the approximately 110 validation repertoires, as reported in a later analysis.

TCRdb's table, derived via immunoSEQ multiplex PCR, lists solely in-frame clones and lacks some. Found here are some 190,000 clones, around 86% of them singletons; the top ten hold over 1.1%. In its sample, this clone was seen a few times. Its antigen is undetermined. Study results and caveats: About 150 TCR beta chains were listed as cytomegalovirus-associated. Cytomegalovirus status was reportedly diagnosed by the classifier with high specificity and sensitivity. Rarity characterized most TCR sequences, yet some public TCRs appeared in many donors.

Germline V gives CDR1 SGHAT, CDR2 FQNNGV. Trimming removed 2 bases from V and 4 bases from J, with 11 bases in between. This CDR3 spans 14 amino acids. Sequencing used PBMCs. V gene TRBV11-2 combines with J gene TRBJ1-2; TRBD1 might be the D (5 bases). The source of this sequence is a woman between 18 and 30 years old in good health and CMV-seronegative. CDR3 sequence: CASSLSPGGYGYTF. The CDR3 nucleotides read TGTGCCAGCAGCTTAAGCCCGGGGGGCTATGGCTACACCTTC. The whole variable domain, filled in from reference TRBV11-2 and TRBJ1-2, reads EAGVAQSPRYKIIEKRQSVAFWCNPISGHATLYWYQQILGQGPKLLIQFQNNGVVDDSQLPKDRFSAERLKGVDSTLKIQPAKLEDSAVYLCASSLSPGGYGYTFGSGTRLTVV.